The clone carrying this T cell receptor (beta chain) was seen at least ten times. Its target is not known. This sample holds PBMCs from roughly 10 ml fresh peripheral blood. The sample comes from a study of T cells in Graves' hyperthyroidism and ophthalmopathy. Looking at the study overall: It was at initial diagnosis, before any treatment, that peripheral blood was collected.

Study-wide results and caveats: It was a median about seven months before onset that the model predicted ophthalmopathy. Blood also held most thyroid clonotypes expanded beyond 0.001.

The V segment lost 5 bases and the J segment 0 bases; nucleotides outside the gene matches: 7. The CDR3 totals 16 residues. CDR1 and CDR2 from the germline V gene are MNHEY and SMNVEV (reference sequence). Amplified TCR beta CDR3 regions derived from RNA transcripts. First-round RT-PCR targeting the TCR CDR3 was performed with the HTBI primer set. TCRdb re-analysed the multiplex PCR reads in MiXCR, keeping a single row per CDR3 protein. This sample carries about 350,000 distinct CDR3 sequences, 15% to 20% of them seen once, and the ten largest clones take roughly 16%. Material: blood. The V call is TRBV27, the J call TRBJ1-5; 7 bases fit TRBD1. This clonotype was sampled from a middle-aged woman with Graves' ophthalmopathy. This CDR3 reads CASSTGQTLSNQPQHF. The CDR3 DNA sequence: TGTGCCAGCAGTACGGGACAGACACTTAGCAATCAGCCCCAGCATTTT.